The 24 T cell receptor beta chains below were found in one sample sequenced in a study of T cell repertoires in cytomegalovirus infection. TCRdb recomputed calls from the reads with MiXCR, one row per CDR3 protein. The sample records approximately 310,000 distinct CDR3 sequences, around a quarter being singletons. Antigens for these TCRs are unknown. Sequences were derived from cultured PBMCs, sampled from culture after CMV antigen stimulation. The receptors were gathered from a human donor in good health (CMV status not recorded). Some clones in this sample may be carry-over from other donors' samples.

This clonotype has more than one count but fewer than ten. V gene TRBV7-8 combines with J gene TRBJ1-1; 10 nucleotides align to TRBD1. The germline gives CDR1 SGHVS, CDR2 FQNEAQ. V gave up 5 bases and J gave up 3 bases; unmatched junction bases: 9. The CDR3 is 16 amino acids. Here the CDR3 reads CASSLRTGGMDTEAFF. CDR3 sequence (DNA): TGTGCCAGCAGCCTGCGGACAGGGGGAATGGACACTGAAGCTTTCTTT.

V and J are TRBV19 and TRBJ2-1; TRBD1 or TRBD2 may be the D gene (5 bases each). Trimming took off 0 bases at V and 6 bases at J, with 9 bases between the two ends. In germline, CDR1 is LNHDA, CDR2 SQIVND (reference sequence). This CDR3 contains 14 residues. CDR3 nucleotide sequence: TGTGCCAGTAGTATAGAAGGGGACCTCAATGAGCAGTTCTTC. Amino acid sequence: CASSIEGDLNEQFF.

In regard to this clonotype: A much bigger clone sits one base away, suggesting this may be a read error. V gene TRBV7-2 combines with J gene TRBJ1-5; D is ambiguous. CDR1 and CDR2 (germline): SGHTA, FQGNSA. CDR3 length equals 17 residues. The V end was cut by 2 bases, the J end by 0 bases, with 14 bases between. As DNA, the CDR3 is TGTGCCAGCAGCTTATTTCTCCAACCTCTTAGCAATCAGCCCCAGCATTTT. Amino acids: CASSLFLQPLSNQPQHF. Full variable domain (outside the CDR3, taken from reference TRBV7-2 and TRBJ1-5): GAGVSQSPSNKVTEKGKDVELRCDPISGHTALYWYRQSLGQGLEFLIYFQGNSAPDKSGLPSDRFSAERTGGSVSTLTIQRTQQEDSAVYLCASSLFLQPLSNQPQHFGDGTRLSIL.

The V and J genes are TRBV6-2 or TRBV6-3 and TRBJ1-2; TRBD1 matches 8 bases. After removal of 6 bases from V and 4 bases from J, the junction contained 7 bases not matched to a gene. CDR3 length: 14 amino acids. Germline CDR1 MNHEY, CDR2 SVGEGT. The CDR3 region is CASRSGDRTYGYTF. In DNA, the CDR3 is TGTGCCAGCAGGTCCGGGGACAGGACCTATGGCTACACCTTC.

This sequence joins TRBV28 and TRBJ1-3; 7 bases agree with TRBD1. The CDR3 has 17 residues. Germline lookup yields CDR1 MDHEN and CDR2 SYDVKM. The V and J ends lost 1 base and 4 bases, in that order; junction bases with no gene match: 10. CDR3 nucleotide sequence: TGTGCCAGCAGTTTATTACTCGTAGACAGGGACGGAAACACCATATATTTT. Its protein product is CASSLLLVDRDGNTIYF. Complete variable domain (other parts from reference TRBV28 and TRBJ1-3): DVKVTQSSRYLVKRTGEKVFLECVQDMDHENMFWYRQDPGLGLRLIYFSYDVKMKEKGDIPEGYSVSREKKERFSLILESASTNQTSMYLCASSLLLVDRDGNTIYFGEGSWLTVV.

This clonotype turned up a few times. V and J are TRBV20-1 and TRBJ2-5, with TRBD1 matching 9 bases. With 3 bases clipped from V and 5 bases from J, the junction kept 13 bases outside the gene matches. The CDR3 covers 16 residues. The V gene's germline CDR1 is DFQATT and CDR2 SNEGSKA (reference sequence). Here the CDR3 DNA reads TGCAGTGCTAGTGAAGCGAGACAGGGGGTTCGGGAGACCCAGTACTTC. Translation: CSASEARQGVRETQYF.

The chain carries TRBV19 and TRBJ2-7, with a tentative D call TRBD2 (6 bases). The CDR3 sequence is 16 residues long. The germline V gene encodes CDR1 LNHDA and CDR2 SQIVND (reference sequence). V lost 4 bases and J lost 1, with 17 bases in between. CDR3 in amino acids: CASSTSLGLRSYEQYF. In nucleotides, the CDR3 is TGTGCCAGTAGTACCAGCCTTGGACTACGTTCCTACGAGCAGTACTTC.

This clonotype has at least ten counts. This chain joins TRBV7-2 and TRBJ2-5; D is possibly TRBD1 or TRBD2 (5 bases each). V was clipped by 6 bases and J by 5 bases, with 13 bases between them. This CDR3 region has 13 residues. Germline CDR1 is SGHTA and CDR2 is FQGNSA. Here the CDR3 DNA reads TGTGCCAGCAGGCGAGGGGCCGGGGAGACCCAGTACTTC. Amino acid sequence: CASRRGAGETQYF.

The chain links TRBV7-2 to TRBJ2-2; 8 bases are a match to TRBD2. Germline trimming cut 5 bases from V and 4 bases from J; bases unmatched to any gene: 6. Germline-derived CDR1 and CDR2 are SGHTA and FQGNSA. This CDR3 has 15 amino acids. CDR3 amino acids: CASSPGLVGTGELFF. CDR3 DNA: TGTGCCAGCAGCCCGGGACTAGTGGGCACCGGGGAGCTGTTTTTT.

This clonotype is medium-sized (0.01 to 0.1%). The genes are TRBV7-6 and TRBJ2-2, with 7 nucleotides matching TRBD2. V dropped 1 base and J dropped 4; count of bases not matched to a gene: 3. Germline V lookup: CDR1 SGHVS, CDR2 FNYEAQ. This CDR3 is 15 amino acids long. The DNA of the CDR3 is TGTGCCAGCAGCTTAGTTGGCGGGAGCACCGGGGAGCTGTTTTTT. Residues: CASSLVGGSTGELFF.

CDR3 nucleotides: TGTGCCAGTAGTATTGGGGGACTAGCGGGAGTAGGCGAGCAGTACTTC. This codes for CASSIGGLAGVGEQYF. V is TRBV19 and J is TRBJ2-7, with 14 bases aligning to TRBD2. Losses at the gene ends were 3 bases for V and 6 bases for J; bases not matched to a gene: 7. This CDR3 contains 16 residues. Germline values: CDR1 LNHDA, CDR2 SQIVND (reference sequence). The full variable domain, with the rest looked up from reference TRBV19 and TRBJ2-7, is DGGITQSPKYLFRKEGQNVTLSCEQNLNHDAMYWYRQDPGQGLRLIYYSQIVNDFQKGDIAEGYSVSREKKESFPLTVTSAQKNPTAFYLCASSIGGLAGVGEQYFGPGTRLTVT.

The chain couples TRBV15 to TRBJ2-1, with TRBD1 as a possible D gene (7 bases). Germline CDR1 reads LNHNV; CDR2 reads YYDKDF (reference sequence). This CDR3 comprises 12 residues. V dropped 3 bases and J dropped 10 bases, with 10 bases sitting between them. The CDR3 sequence is CATSRRDSEQFF. The CDR3 coding sequence is TGTGCCACCAGCAGGCGGGACAGCGAGCAGTTCTTC.

This clonotype was seen at least ten times. The chain has TRBV6-2 or TRBV6-3 and TRBJ2-5; 8 nucleotides align to TRBD1. CDR1 and CDR2 from the germline V gene are MNHEY and SVGEGT. V dropped 6 bases and J dropped 0; count of bases not matched to a gene: 9. This CDR3 has 16 residues. CDR3 in amino acids: CASSSDRGHYQETQYF. CDR3 nucleotides: TGTGCCAGCAGCTCCGACAGGGGACATTACCAAGAGACCCAGTACTTC.

This clonotype was observed a handful of times. The J gene is TRBJ2-3, the V gene TRBV12-3 or TRBV12-4; the D is unclear. Trimming shortened V by 7 bases and J by 0 bases, and 11 bases separated the two germline ends. This CDR3 is 14 amino acids long. CDR3 nucleotides: TGTGCCAGCACCCCTCAATCTAGCACAGATACGCAGTATTTT. This gives the protein CASTPQSSTDTQYF.

The gene calls are TRBV6-2 or TRBV6-3 and TRBJ2-5, with 7 bases matching TRBD2. V gave up 2 bases and J gave up 2 bases; unmatched junction bases: 8. The CDR3 covers 16 residues. Germline V gene data show CDR1 as MNHEY and CDR2 as SVGEGT. Written as DNA, the CDR3 is TGTGCCAGCAGTTACGAAACCCTAGCGGATCAAGAGACCCAGTACTTC. This codes for CASSYETLADQETQYF.

This clonotype was seen a few times. The rearrangement links TRBV7-9 to TRBJ1-1, with a possible D match to TRBD1 (5 bases). The CDR3 is 14 residues long. Germline values: CDR1 SEHNR, CDR2 FQNEAQ (reference sequence). Trimming pared 7 bases from V and 1 base from J, leaving 13 bases between. The CDR3 nucleotides read TGTGCCAGCACCGACACGGGGGGGAACACTGAAGCTTTCTTT. Its translation is CASTDTGGNTEAFF.

This clonotype was seen more than once but under ten times. The chain has TRBV5-1 and TRBJ1-5; the D gene is possibly TRBD1 (5 bases). This CDR3 is built from 15 residues. Trimming pared 4 bases from V and 2 bases from J, leaving 13 bases between. Germline CDR1 and CDR2: SGHRS and YFSETQ. CDR3 in DNA: TGCGCCAGCAGCCAGATTGGGGGTGGCAATCAGCCCCAGCATTTT. Translation gives CASSQIGGGNQPQHF.

This chain links TRBV11-1 with TRBJ2-2; D gene uncertain. V was shortened by 1 base and J by 3 bases, with 6 bases between the two germline ends. The CDR3 is 14 amino acids. Germline-derived CDR1 and CDR2 are SGHAT and FQDESV (reference sequence). The CDR3 is CASSLGVYTGELFF. As DNA, the CDR3 is TGTGCCAGCAGCTTAGGTGTCTACACCGGGGAGCTGTTTTTT.

This clonotype has a count of ten or more. This chain joins TRBV7-8 and TRBJ2-2; D remains ambiguous. The CDR3 is made up of 16 amino acids. Trimming left V 3 bases short and J 0 bases short, with 11 bases between. Germline CDR1 reads SGHVS; CDR2 reads FQNEAQ. The CDR3 region is CASSLLRSSNTGELFF. CDR3 in DNA: TGTGCCAGCAGCTTGTTGAGGAGCTCGAACACCGGGGAGCTGTTTTTT.

The DNA for the CDR3 is TGTGCCAGCAGCTTATCAGGGACAGGCCATCAGCCCCAGCATTTT. Translation gives CASSLSGTGHQPQHF. The chain joins TRBV7-2 to TRBJ1-5; 8 nucleotides align to TRBD1. CDR1 and CDR2 from the germline V gene are SGHTA and FQGNSA. The length of the CDR3 is 15 residues. The V and J ends lost 2 bases and 5 bases, in that order; junction bases with no gene match: 5.

This clonotype was recorded a few times. CDR3 in DNA: TGTGCCAGCAGTTTGCCTAGCGGGACATCGTATGAGCAGTTCTTC. Its protein product is CASSLPSGTSYEQFF. This rearrangement joins TRBV28 to TRBJ2-1, with TRBD2 matching over 9 bases. This CDR3 region has 15 residues. Germline CDR1 and CDR2: MDHEN and SYDVKM. The J segment lost 8 bases and the V segment lost 3 bases, leaving 8 bases of the junction unmatched.

This chain connects TRBV2 to TRBJ2-3, with D perhaps TRBD2 (6 bases). The ends were cut back, 3 bases at V and 4 bases at J, with 11 bases in the middle. CDR1 and CDR2 (germline): SNHLY, FYNNEI. CDR3 length: 14 amino acids. The CDR3 DNA is TGTGCCAGCAGTGAGCGGGAAACTTCAGATACGCAGTATTTT. This gives the protein CASSERETSDTQYF. Drawing the rest from reference TRBV2 and TRBJ2-3, the complete variable domain is EPEVTQTPSHQVTQMGQEVILRCVPISNHLYFYWYRQILGQKVEFLVSFYNNEISEKSEIFDDQFSVERPDGSNFTLKIRSTKLEDSAMYFCASSERETSDTQYFGPGTRLTVL.

This chain links TRBV7-2 with TRBJ2-1; D is unresolved. The CDR3 length is 12 residues. The V end lost 3 bases, the J end lost 7 bases, and 7 bases lay between the germline ends. Germline V gene lookup returns CDR1 SGHTA and CDR2 FQGNSA. The CDR3 sequence: CASSFNRNEQFF. The CDR3, as DNA: TGTGCCAGCAGCTTTAATCGAAATGAGCAGTTCTTC.

The rearrangement uses TRBV29-1 and TRBJ1-1; 11 bases map to TRBD1. The V gene end was trimmed by 0 bases and the J gene end by 1 base; junction bases not matched to a gene: 13. Germline CDR1 SQVTM, CDR2 ANQGSEA. This CDR3 spans 19 amino acids. Written as DNA, the CDR3 is TGCAGCGTTGAAGACACCCTTGGGACAGGGGGGGGGTGGAACACTGAAGCTTTCTTT. Translated, it gives CSVEDTLGTGGGWNTEAFF.